The rows below give T cell receptor beta chains drawn from one sample of a study of cytomegalovirus exposure and HLA in healthy donors. Only in-frame clones appear in the TCRdb table, and some are missing; sequencing was by immunoSEQ multiplex PCR. The data contain more than 150,000 clones, 80% of them singletons. The sequenced material came from PBMCs. These TCRs come from a woman aged 50 to 65 in good health and CMV-seropositive. CDR3s include the opening cysteine and the closing phenylalanine or tryptophan. The order of the fields is V gene, J gene, CDR3 protein.

TRBV7-3	TRBJ1-1	CASSLLVGGSTEAFF
TRBV7-9	TRBJ1-4	CSSSLGQGATNEKLFF
TRBV5-6	TRBJ1-6	CASSLRGAGNSPLHF
TRBV29-1	TRBJ1-2	CSVRATGGAPYGYTF
TRBV30	TRBJ2-3	CAWSVLVPGTVF
TRBV5-1	TRBJ2-7	CASSLGGIYEQYF
TRBV6-6	TRBJ1-1	CASSYPPTVGHTEAFF
TRBV7-2	TRBJ1-4	CASSSSGLSNEKLFF
TRBV7-2	TRBJ2-1	CASSSAGTSGYNEQFF
TRBV5-4	TRBJ2-7	CASSLITLAGALGEQYF
TRBV10-1	-	CASSPTGPSYEQYF
TRBV6-5	TRBJ2-3	CASRTGHDTDTQYF
TRBV18	TRBJ1-1	CASSGISMNTEAFF
TRBV19	TRBJ1-5	CASSIGQGINQPQHF
TRBV7-3	TRBJ1-1	CASSLGGGGGTEAFF
TRBV11-2	TRBJ1-1	CASNQRQGMNTEAFF
TRBV5-4	TRBJ1-2	CASSLALEGGYGYTF
TRBV5-6	TRBJ2-7	CASSFGLAIDEQYF
TRBV28	TRBJ1-1	CASSSPGGPNTEAFF
TRBV7-9	TRBJ1-2	CSSGDRTNYGYTF
TRBV7-6	TRBJ2-3	CASSQLSGGQGDTQYF
TRBV5-1	-	CASSFNGLVSFDEQYF
TRBV6-5	TRBJ1-1	CASSYQTGGNTEAFF
TRBV4-3	TRBJ2-1	CASSQGPDPILEQFF
TRBV29-1	TRBJ2-2	CSAGTVNTGELFF
TRBV5-1	TRBJ2-6	CASSLVRGRTSGANVLTF
TRBV27	TRBJ2-6	CASSLRTSGGSGANVLTF
TRBV7-3	TRBJ2-2	CASSRDTGELFF
TRBV7-3	TRBJ1-1	CASSLTGAVGDTEAFF